This passage covers 28 T cell receptor beta chains from one sample sequenced in a study of blood T cells in healthy people across ages. Alongside a J-beta primer mix, a sample-barcoded 5' primer served in a second PCR lasting about 7 to 11 cycles. TCRdb re-called the 5' RACE reads with MiXCR, one entry per CDR3 protein. The data contain some 1.5 million distinct CDR3 sequences, about 28% of them seen just once; the ten biggest clones take up 7.7%. Sequenced input: blood. The receptors here all came from a woman aged 25-40 years in good health.

This clonotype was observed many times. This chain links TRBV11-2 with TRBJ2-7; D is unresolved. The germline V gene encodes CDR1 SGHAT and CDR2 FQNNGV. Trimming stripped 3 bases from V and 3 bases from J, with 27 bases between. The CDR3 runs to 19 residues. The CDR3 DNA reads as TGTGCCAGCAGCTTCCCTATAACCATGACTCCCAAAACGCGCTACGAGCAGTACTTC. This codes for CASSFPITMTPKTRYEQYF. Full variable domain (rest looked up from reference TRBV11-2 and TRBJ2-7): EAGVAQSPRYKIIEKRQSVAFWCNPISGHATLYWYQQILGQGPKLLIQFQNNGVVDDSQLPKDRFSAERLKGVDSTLKIQPAKLEDSAVYLCASSFPITMTPKTRYEQYFGPGTRLTVT.

The chain combines TRBV6-6 with TRBJ2-1, with TRBD2 matching over 8 bases. CDR1 MNHNY and CDR2 SVGAGI come from the germline V gene (reference sequence). Unmatched junction bases numbered 12, after V lost 2 bases and J lost 6 bases. CDR3 size: 17 residues. The chain's CDR3 is CASSYQAGASRVNEQFF. The CDR3 DNA sequence: TGTGCCAGCAGTTACCAAGCGGGGGCGTCCCGGGTCAATGAGCAGTTCTTC.

Notes on this clonotype: With a much larger clone just one base away, this may be a read error. The rearrangement uses TRBV7-2 and TRBJ2-2, with TRBD2 matching 7 bases. CDR3 length: 13 amino acids. Germline CDR1 SGHTA, CDR2 FQGNSA. The CDR3 is CASSLVLSGERFF. In nucleotides, the CDR3 is TGTGCCAGCAGCTTAGTTTTGAGCGGGGAGCGGTTTTTT.

This clonotype was picked up a small number of times. A clone one base away is much larger, so this may be a read error. This sequence joins TRBV29-1 and TRBJ2-3; D is perhaps TRBD2 (6 bases). Germline CDR1 SQVTM, CDR2 ANQGSEA. The V end was cut by 3 bases, the J end by 8 bases, with 18 bases between. The CDR3 is made up of 14 amino acids. CDR3 nucleotides: TGCAGCGTTGAGGCGGTCTCAGTCGGGGGTACGCAGTATTTT. It yields the protein CSVEAVSVGGTQYF.

V gene TRBV30 combines with J gene TRBJ1-2, with 8 positions matching TRBD1. V shed 2 bases and J 5 bases; nucleotides not matched to a gene: 7. CDR1 and CDR2 (germline): GTSNPN, SVGIG (reference sequence). The CDR3 has 14 residues. The CDR3 nucleotides read TGTGCCTGGAGTATAGACAGGGGATCGTATGGCTACACCTTC. Encoded protein: CAWSIDRGSYGYTF.

Ten or more counts support this clonotype. This chain uses TRBV6-1 with TRBJ2-1; D may correspond to TRBD1 or TRBD2 (5 bases each). V lost 2 bases, J lost 6 bases, and 11 bases lay in between. Germline lookup yields CDR1 MNHNS and CDR2 SASEGT. This CDR3 comprises 14 residues. CDR3 bases: TGTGCCAGCAGTGAACTTGGGGGTGCCAATGAGCAGTTCTTC. Amino acid sequence: CASSELGGANEQFF.

As concerns this clonotype: Since a much larger clone is just one base distant, this may be a read error. The genes are TRBV27 and TRBJ2-5, with 11 bases that match TRBD2. This CDR3 has 15 residues. From germline, CDR1 is MNHEY and CDR2 SMNVEV (reference sequence). CDR3 loop: CASSPGTSGRETLYF. The CDR3 nucleotides are TGTGCCAGCAGTCCCGGGACTAGCGGACGAGAGACCCTGTACTTC.

This clonotype has at least ten counts. The J gene is TRBJ2-7, the V gene TRBV20-1; 8 nucleotides agree with TRBD2. The CDR3 contains 14 residues. Germline CDR1 reads DFQATT; CDR2 reads SNEGSKA (reference sequence). With V trimmed by 5 bases and J by 6 bases, 12 bases remained unmatched. The CDR3 bases are TGCAGTGCTTTCCTAGCGGGTCTGGGAGGCGAGCAGTACTTC. This gives the protein CSAFLAGLGGEQYF.

Concerning this clonotype: Just one base apart from a much larger clone, this may be a read error. The V call is TRBV5-1, the J call TRBJ2-6; D is possibly TRBD1 (5 bases). CDR1 SGHRS and CDR2 YFSETQ come from the germline V gene. The CDR3 spans 15 residues. V was clipped by 7 bases and J by 2 bases, with 13 bases between them. The CDR3 loop is CASGQQDPGANVLTF. Written as DNA, the CDR3 is TGCGCCAGCGGCCAACAGGACCCTGGGGCCAACGTCCTGACTTTC.

In regard to this clonotype: Given a much more abundant clone one base away, this may be a read error. V is TRBV3-1 and J is TRBJ2-4; TRBD1 matches at 8 bases. Gene TRBJ2-5 matches the end of the DNA better, so the J call may be wrong. Germline V gene data show CDR1 as LGHDT and CDR2 as YNNKEL (reference sequence). There are 16 residues in the CDR3. The CDR3 DNA sequence: TGTACCAGCAGCCATTCATGGACAGGGCCACAAGAGACCCAGTACTTC. This translates into CTSSHSWTGPQETQYF.

This clonotype was seen at least ten times. J is TRBJ2-3 and V is TRBV29-1; 7 positions match TRBD1. Germline-derived CDR1 and CDR2 are SQVTM and ANQGSEA. V trimming: 2 bases; J trimming: 2 bases; junction bases outside the gene matches: 7. There are 15 residues in the CDR3. CDR3 sequence: CSVEFWTGPTDTQYF. CDR3 nucleotide sequence: TGCAGCGTTGAATTTTGGACAGGCCCCACAGATACGCAGTATTTT.

J is TRBJ1-2 and V is TRBV3-1; unclear D gene. The length of the CDR3 is 13 residues. Germline lookup yields CDR1 LGHDT and CDR2 YNNKEL (reference sequence). The V gene lost 0 bases and the J gene lost 8 bases, with 10 bases spanning the gap. The CDR3 nucleotides read TGTGCCAGCAGCCAAGAAGAGACGGAAGGCTACACCTTC. Protein: CASSQEETEGYTF.

This clonotype appeared many times. The chain employs TRBV7-3 and TRBJ2-1; D remains unclear. V lost 4 bases, J lost 7 bases, and 8 bases lay in between. Germline V gives CDR1 SGHTA, CDR2 FQGTGA. The CDR3 covers 12 residues. The CDR3 loop reads CASSSPSNEQFF. In DNA form, the CDR3 reads TGTGCCAGCAGCTCCCCCTCAAATGAGCAGTTCTTC. The complete variable domain, with remaining parts taken from reference TRBV7-3 and TRBJ2-1, reads GAGVSQTPSNKVTEKGKYVELRCDPISGHTALYWYRQSLGQGPEFLIYFQGTGAADDSGLPNDRFFAVRPEGSVSTLKIQRTERGDSAVYLCASSSPSNEQFFGPGTRLTVL.

J is TRBJ2-3 and V is TRBV5-6, with D perhaps TRBD2 (6 bases). V lost 4 bases, J lost 2 bases, and 14 bases lay in between. The germline gives CDR1 SGHDT, CDR2 YYEEEE. CDR3 size: 15 residues. This CDR3 reads CASSILRGTTDTQYF. The CDR3 DNA sequence: TGTGCCAGCAGCATTCTTCGGGGGACCACAGATACGCAGTATTTT.

The chain combines TRBV2 with TRBJ2-5; 8 nucleotides line up with TRBD1. Germline V gene data show CDR1 as SNHLY and CDR2 as FYNNEI. V dropped 7 bases and J dropped 5; count of bases not matched to a gene: 12. The CDR3 spans 15 residues. The CDR3, as DNA: TGTGCCAGCAAATCTTTCGGACAGGGTAGGGAGACCCAGTACTTC. Translated: CASKSFGQGRETQYF.

This clonotype was seen repeatedly, ten times or more. V gene TRBV29-1 combines with J gene TRBJ2-3, with TRBD2 matching 8 bases. This CDR3 spans 13 amino acids. V shed 4 bases and J 4 bases; nucleotides not matched to a gene: 4. Germline values: CDR1 SQVTM, CDR2 ANQGSEA. Written as DNA, the CDR3 is TGCAGCGTTGCGGGGGGGCTCGCAGATACGCAGTATTTT. This sequence encodes CSVAGGLADTQYF.

The chain recombines TRBV29-1 with TRBJ2-5; no definite D call. The closer fit of TRBJ2-1 to the DNA end suggests the J call may be wrong. CDR1 and CDR2 (germline): SQVTM, ANQGSEA. The CDR3 runs to 13 residues. This CDR3 reads CSASGRLQETQFF. CDR3 nucleotide sequence: TGCAGCGCCTCTGGTCGGTTACAAGAGACCCAGTTCTTC.

V gene TRBV28 combines with J gene TRBJ2-3; 8 bases fit TRBD2. This CDR3 is 14 amino acids long. V lost 4 bases to trimming and J lost 2 bases; unmatched junction nucleotides: 2. Germline V lookup: CDR1 MDHEN, CDR2 SYDVKM. CDR3 coding DNA: TGTGCCAGCAGTTATAGCGGGATCACAGATACGCAGTATTTT. The encoded protein is CASSYSGITDTQYF.

This clonotype has more than one count but fewer than ten. The chain carries TRBV4-1 and TRBJ2-7; 8 bases align to TRBD1. The CDR3 loop spans 15 amino acids. Trimming removed 3 bases from V and 5 bases from J; junction bases left unmatched: 9. Germline CDR1 and CDR2: MGHRA and YSYEKL. The CDR3 nucleotides read TGCGCCAGCAGCCACCCTATCGGACAGGGCAACGAGCAGTACTTC. This encodes CASSHPIGQGNEQYF.

This clonotype came up a few times. A read error is possible here, since a much larger clone lies one base away. The chain is built from TRBV6-6 and TRBJ1-5; perhaps TRBD1 as D (5 bases). V was shortened by 6 bases and J by 2 bases, with 11 bases between the two germline ends. CDR3 length equals 14 residues. Germline V gene lookup returns CDR1 MNHNY and CDR2 SVGAGI (reference sequence). The CDR3 nucleotides are TGTGCCAGCAGCGGGGTGGGGGGCAATCAGCCCCAGCATTTT. As protein: CASSGVGGNQPQHF.

This chain uses TRBV18 with TRBJ2-5; tentatively, D is TRBD2 (6 bases). The CDR3 is 14 amino acids. Trimming cost V 5 bases and J 11 bases, with 21 bases left between them. CDR1 and CDR2 from the germline V gene are KGHSH and LQKENI. This CDR3 is CASSSWGVKNEQYF. DNA of the CDR3: TGTGCCAGCTCATCGTGGGGGGTAAAGAATGAGCAGTACTTC.

This clonotype has at least ten counts. The CDR3, as DNA: TGTGCCAGTAGGGCCTATGGGGGGAGGACAGATACGCAGTATTTT. It yields the protein CASRAYGGRTDTQYF. The chain recombines TRBV19 with TRBJ2-3; weak D call: TRBD2 (6 bases). With 6 bases removed from V and 3 bases from J, the gap between germline ends came to 16 bases. This CDR3 comprises 15 residues. From germline, CDR1 is LNHDA and CDR2 SQIVND (reference sequence).

This clonotype occurred a few times. The chain is built from TRBV29-1 and TRBJ2-5, with a weak D call TRBD2 (5 bases). Germline CDR1 SQVTM, CDR2 ANQGSEA. The CDR3 is made up of 13 amino acids. The ends were cut back, 3 bases at V and 6 bases at J, with 14 bases in the middle. CDR3 sequence reads: CSVDHRGRQTQYF. The CDR3 DNA sequence: TGCAGCGTTGACCACCGGGGTCGGCAGACCCAGTACTTC.

This clonotype came up many times. The rearrangement uses TRBV20-1 and TRBJ2-4; the D gene is possibly TRBD1 (6 bases). This CDR3 is built from 15 residues. Trimming removed 4 bases at V and 3 bases at J, with 16 bases between. The germline V gene encodes CDR1 DFQATT and CDR2 SNEGSKA (reference sequence). In nucleotides, the CDR3 is TGCAGTGCTACGACAGGACTGCTGGGCAAAAACATTCAGTACTTC. It is translated as CSATTGLLGKNIQYF.

This chain uses TRBV14 with TRBJ2-3; 10 nucleotides align to TRBD1. Germline CDR1 and CDR2: SGHDN and FVKESK. Unmatched junction bases numbered 6, after V lost 3 bases and J lost 3 bases. The CDR3 consists of 16 residues. The CDR3 DNA reads TGTGCCAGCAGCCATGACAGGGGGCTTGGGACAGATACGCAGTATTTT. Encoded protein: CASSHDRGLGTDTQYF.

This clonotype was counted many times. The V call is TRBV7-7, the J call TRBJ2-6; the D is unclear. The V end lost 1 base, the J end lost 0 bases, and 7 bases lay between the germline ends. The CDR3 has 16 amino acids. The germline V gene has CDR1 SSHAT and CDR2 FNYEAQ (reference sequence). This CDR3 reads CASSLGPDSGANVLTF. The CDR3 DNA is TGTGCCAGCAGCTTAGGGCCAGACTCTGGGGCCAACGTCCTGACTTTC.

This clonotype was picked up a small number of times. CDR3: CASSGGGAYVSEQFF. As DNA, the CDR3 is TGTGCCAGCAGCGGCGGGGGGGCTTATGTTAGTGAGCAGTTCTTC. The genes are TRBV7-2 and TRBJ2-1, with 9 positions matching TRBD2. Germline CDR1 reads SGHTA; CDR2 reads FQGNSA. V was pared by 5 bases and J by 9 bases, with 11 bases of the junction left unmatched. The CDR3 totals 15 residues.

This clonotype was detected only a few times. The J gene is TRBJ2-1, the V gene TRBV25-1, with TRBD2 identical over 9 bases. The CDR3 contains 14 residues. With V trimmed by 9 bases and J by 9 bases, 12 bases remained unmatched. The germline gives CDR1 MGHDK, CDR2 SYGVNS. The CDR3 protein is CASGAGGPFSEQFF. CDR3 nucleotides: TGTGCCAGTGGGGCGGGAGGGCCATTTAGTGAGCAGTTCTTC.